A selection of T cell receptor beta chains follows, all from one sample in a study of T cell clonotyping in hematopoietic cell transplantation. The method was immunoSEQ multiplex PCR; TCRdb's version includes in-frame clones alone and lacks a portion of them. The sample includes some 9,700 clones, about 97% seen only once; the top ten take 2.4%. Sample: peripheral blood mononuclear cells, taken 100 days after allogeneic stem cell transplant. These receptors were obtained from a male patient between 55 and 70 years old who had an allogeneic stem cell transplant from a related donor, so the T cells may come from the graft donor. Some clones in this sample may be carry-over from other donors' samples. The CDR3 runs from the conserved cysteine through the conserved F or W. Fields, in order: J gene, D gene, clone size, V gene, CDR3 protein, CDR3 DNA. A D gene is named only where the DNA matches it firmly. Expanded clones are given a class, and other clones once, few, many or no size at all.

TRBJ2-5	NA	NA	TRBV2	CASSDSAVETQYF	TGTGCCAGCAGTGATTCGGCAGTAGAGACCCAGTACTTC
TRBJ1-1	NA	NA	TRBV5-1	CASSLAGLGVGNTEAFF	TGCGCCAGCAGCTTGGCCGGGTTAGGGGTCGGGAACACTGAAGCTTTCTTT
TRBJ1-2	NA	NA	TRBV6-1	CASSGFPRGGSPLRGYTF	TGTGCCAGCAGTGGATTTCCGAGGGGCGGCAGCCCGTTACGGGGCTACACCTTC
TRBJ1-2	NA	NA	TRBV27	CASYSTNYGYTF	TGTGCCAGCTATAGTACTAACTATGGCTACACCTTC
TRBJ1-1	NA	NA	TRBV19	CASSTTANTEAFF	TGTGCCAGTAGTACCACAGCGAACACTGAAGCTTTCTTT
TRBJ1-1	NA	NA	TRBV9	CASSGVTGTEAFF	TGTGCCAGCAGCGGTGTTACGGGCACTGAAGCTTTCTTT
TRBJ2-2	NA	NA	TRBV28	CASSFSGAQGTGELFF	TGTGCCAGCAGTTTCTCCGGAGCCCAGGGGACCGGGGAGCTGTTTTTT
TRBJ2-3	TRBD1	NA	TRBV2	CASSDPSQGADTQYF	TGTGCCAGCAGTGACCCCTCGCAGGGGGCAGATACGCAGTATTTT
TRBJ2-7	TRBD1	NA	TRBV20-1	CSATNRGEQYF	TGCAGTGCGACAAACAGGGGTGAGCAGTACTTC
TRBJ1-2	NA	NA	TRBV2	CASRRAQGEVYGYTF	TGTGCCAGCCGGAGAGCCCAGGGAGAAGTCTATGGCTACACCTTC
TRBJ2-3	TRBD2	NA	TRBV7-2	CASSLNRGGPDTQYF	TGTGCCAGCAGCTTAAACCGGGGGGGCCCAGATACGCAGTATTTT
TRBJ1-1	NA	NA	TRBV4-1	CASSQGLGPEAFF	TGCGCCAGCAGCCAAGGGCTGGGGCCGGAAGCTTTCTTT
TRBJ2-3	NA	NA	TRBV5-1	CASSLRTDTQYF	TGCGCCAGCAGCTTACGGACAGATACGCAGTATTTT
TRBJ1-2	NA	NA	TRBV6-1	CASSTQGGGNYGYTF	TGTGCCAGCAGTACCCAGGGCGGAGGTAACTATGGCTACACCTTC
TRBJ2-1	TRBD1	NA	TRBV11-2	CASSTLTGPSYNEQFF	TGTGCCAGCAGCACATTGACAGGGCCTTCCTACAATGAGCAGTTCTTC
TRBJ1-1	NA	NA	TRBV6-4	CASSETWNTEAFF	TGTGCCAGCAGCGAGACATGGAACACTGAAGCTTTCTTT
TRBJ2-7	TRBD1	once	TRBV4-1	CASSLITTGRYEQYF	TGCGCCAGCAGCCTAATAACGACAGGGCGCTACGAGCAGTACTTC
TRBJ1-1	TRBD1	NA	TRBV5-4	CASSFDRGRATEAFF	TGTGCCAGCAGCTTCGACAGGGGGCGCGCCACTGAAGCTTTCTTT
TRBJ1-4	NA	NA	TRBV28	CASRWQLTNEKLFF	TGTGCCAGCAGGTGGCAGCTCACTAATGAAAAACTGTTTTTT
TRBJ1-5	NA	few	TRBV19	CASSRRGEEQPQHF	TGTGCCAGTAGTAGACGGGGCGAGGAGCAGCCCCAGCATTTT
TRBJ2-7	NA	NA	TRBV7-2	CASSLGRGTGNGEQYF	TGTGCCAGCAGCTTAGGACGAGGAACAGGCAACGGCGAGCAGTACTTC
TRBJ1-2	NA	NA	TRBV9	CASSTENYGYTF	TGTGCCAGCAGCACGGAGAACTATGGCTACACCTTC
TRBJ2-3	TRBD2	NA	TRBV19	CASSTGLAGETDTQYF	TGTGCCAGTAGTACGGGACTAGCGGGGGAGACAGATACGCAGTATTTT
TRBJ2-3	TRBD2	NA	TRBV7-3	CASSFNSGATDTQYF	TGTGCCAGCAGCTTTAATAGCGGGGCTACAGATACGCAGTATTTT
TRBJ1-2	NA	NA	TRBV6-4	CASSDSLGYTF	TGTGCCAGCAGTGACTCTCTTGGCTACACCTTC
TRBJ2-7	TRBD1	NA	TRBV27	CASSRTGSNEQYF	TGTGCCAGCAGTAGGACAGGGTCTAACGAGCAGTACTTC
TRBJ2-7	TRBD1	NA	TRBV4-1	CASSRTGTGINEQYF	TGCGCCAGCAGCCGCACCGGGACAGGGATCAACGAGCAGTACTTC
TRBJ1-1	NA	NA	TRBV7-2	CASSLVALNTEAFF	TGTGCCAGCAGCTTAGTAGCGTTGAACACTGAAGCTTTCTTT
TRBJ2-7	NA	NA	TRBV27	CASSLWGEREQYF	TGTGCCAGCAGTTTATGGGGAGAGCGGGAGCAGTACTTC
TRBJ2-7	TRBD2	NA	TRBV2	CASRLAGTSYEQYF	TGTGCCAGCAGACTAGCGGGGACGTCCTACGAGCAGTACTTC
TRBJ1-4	NA	NA	TRBV29-1	CSAILARGEKLFF	TGCAGCGCCATACTTGCCCGGGGTGAAAAACTGTTTTTT
TRBJ2-1	NA	NA	TRBV4-1	CASSSWGVYNEQFF	TGCGCCAGCAGCTCCTGGGGGGTCTACAATGAGCAGTTCTTC
TRBJ2-2	NA	NA	TRBV9	CARTLTPGTPNTGELFF	TGTGCCAGGACTCTAACCCCCGGGACACCGAACACCGGGGAGCTGTTTTTT
TRBJ2-5	NA	NA	TRBV7-2	CASSLDVDTAQYF	TGTGCCAGCAGCTTAGACGTGGATACGGCCCAGTACTTC
TRBJ2-7	NA	NA	TRBV15	CATSRDPTYEQYF	TGTGCCACCAGCAGAGACCCTACCTACGAGCAGTACTTC
TRBJ1-1	NA	NA	TRBV7-2	CASSARRQATNTEAFF	TGTGCCAGCAGCGCGCGACGACAGGCGACGAACACTGAAGCTTTCTTT
TRBJ2-7	NA	NA	TRBV5-4	CASSTGAGYEQYF	TGTGCCAGCAGCACGGGCGCCGGATACGAGCAGTACTTC
TRBJ2-6	NA	NA	TRBV19	CASSMEGHHGAGANVLTF	TGTGCCAGTAGTATGGAAGGACACCACGGGGCCGGGGCCAACGTCCTGACTTTC
TRBJ2-7	NA	NA	TRBV21-1	CASSPDSGEQYF	TGTGCCAGCAGCCCCGATTCCGGGGAGCAGTACTTC
TRBJ1-2	NA	few	TRBV30	CAWSTGMSNYGYTF	TGTGCCTGGAGTACCGGCATGTCTAACTATGGCTACACCTTC
TRBJ2-7	TRBD2	NA	TRBV5-1	CASRQRGSIYEQYF	TGCGCCAGCAGGCAGCGGGGATCGATCTACGAGCAGTACTTC
TRBJ1-1	TRBD1	once	TRBV5-8	CASSLYRGGSGTGGRTEAFF	TGTGCCAGCAGCTTGTATCGCGGGGGCTCCGGGACAGGGGGACGGACTGAAGCTTTCTTT
TRBJ2-2	NA	once	TRBV7-6	CASRKTRTASNTGELFF	TGTGCCAGCAGAAAAACGAGGACAGCTTCGAACACCGGGGAGCTGTTTTTT
TRBJ1-1	TRBD1	NA	TRBV4-1	CASSQPGQGPRSTEAFF	TGCGCCAGCAGCCAGCCGGGACAGGGGCCGAGGAGCACTGAAGCTTTCTTT
TRBJ1-4	NA	NA	TRBV28	CASSLIGETTNEKLFF	TGTGCCAGCAGTTTAATTGGGGAAACAACTAATGAAAAACTGTTTTTT
TRBJ2-2	NA	NA	TRBV19	CASSVSGELFF	TGTGCCAGTTCTGTTTCCGGGGAGCTGTTTTTT
TRBJ2-1	TRBD1	NA	TRBV11-3	CASSPLAGTVEQFF	TGTGCCAGCAGCCCACTGGCCGGGACAGTCGAGCAGTTCTTC